These 11 T cell receptor beta chains originate from one sample sequenced in a study of CD8+CD57+ T cells in acquired aplastic anemia. Genomic DNA, serving as template, underwent TCR beta VDJ and CDR3 profiling. One entry per CDR3 protein, called by TCRdb with MiXCR from the reads. The data hold roughly 130,000 distinct CDR3 sequences, with roughly 50% observed a single time. The material sequenced was sorted CD4+, CD8+, or CD8+CD57+ T cells (not recorded which) from PBMCs. These receptors all come from a human donor in good health, serving as a control.

This CDR3 is CASSWTGHTDTQYF. In DNA form, the CDR3 reads TGTGCCAGCAGTTGGACAGGGCACACAGATACGCAGTATTTT. V and J are TRBV6-5 and TRBJ2-3, with TRBD1 matching over 8 bases. CDR3 length: 14 amino acids. Germline CDR1 reads MNHEY; CDR2 reads SVGAGI. V dropped 4 bases and J dropped 2; count of bases not matched to a gene: 2.

This chain links TRBV7-9 with TRBJ2-2, with unresolved D. V was shortened by 7 bases and J by 8 bases, with 2 bases between the two germline ends. This CDR3 is 9 amino acids long. Germline CDR1 is SEHNR and CDR2 is FQNEAQ (reference sequence). The CDR3 loop reads CASKGELFF. CDR3 in DNA: TGTGCCAGCAAAGGGGAGCTGTTTTTT. Full variable domain (rest looked up from reference TRBV7-9 and TRBJ2-2): DTGVSQNPRHKITKRGQNVTFRCDPISEHNRLYWYRQTLGQGPEFLTYFQNEAQLEKSRLLSDRFSAERPKGSFSTLEIQRTEQGDSAMYLCASKGELFFGEGSRLTVL.

V gene TRBV24-1 combines with J gene TRBJ2-7; 9 nucleotides align to TRBD1. CDR1 is KGHDR, CDR2 SFDVKD, per germline. Unmatched junction bases numbered 13, after V lost 11 bases and J lost 3 bases. CDR3 length: 15 amino acids. The chain's CDR3 is CAIHLIGTGFYEQYF. The CDR3 DNA reads as TGTGCCATCCACCTCATCGGGACAGGGTTCTACGAGCAGTACTTC.

This clonotype came up many times. V and J are TRBV3-1 and TRBJ2-7; D uncertain. The CDR3 totals 14 residues. Germline assignment: CDR1 LGHDT and CDR2 YNNKEL (reference sequence). V dropped 0 bases and J dropped 5 bases, with 11 bases sitting between them. The CDR3 spells CASSQEALTHEQYF. CDR3 nucleotides: TGTGCCAGCAGCCAAGAAGCCCTAACCCACGAGCAGTACTTC.

This chain uses TRBV24-1 with TRBJ1-2; TRBD1 matches 10 bases. This CDR3 has 14 residues. CDR1 and CDR2 (germline): KGHDR, SFDVKD. The V gene end was trimmed by 4 bases and the J gene end by 8 bases; junction bases not matched to a gene: 6. The CDR3 protein is CATSDPGQGIGYTF. The CDR3 DNA follows: TGTGCCACCAGTGACCCGGGACAGGGGATAGGCTACACCTTC.

This clonotype has ten or more counts. The genes are TRBV27 and TRBJ1-2; 7 bases line up with TRBD1. Looked up from germline, CDR1 is MNHEY and CDR2 is SMNVEV (reference sequence). Trimming cost V 8 bases and J 0 bases; bases outside gene matches: 9. The CDR3 is 15 amino acids. CDR3 in amino acids: CASAPWGQTNYGYTF. In DNA form, the CDR3 reads TGTGCCAGCGCCCCTTGGGGACAGACTAACTATGGCTACACCTTC.

The J gene is TRBJ2-3, the V gene TRBV19; weak D call: TRBD1 (5 bases). The length of the CDR3 is 14 residues. Germline CDR1 and CDR2: LNHDA and SQIVND (reference sequence). Trimming shortened V by 3 bases and J by 2 bases, and 9 bases separated the two germline ends. CDR3 in DNA: TGTGCCAGTAGTATGGGGCAGTCCACAGATACGCAGTATTTT. This gives the protein CASSMGQSTDTQYF.

This clonotype was counted many times. The chain links TRBV7-8 to TRBJ2-5; 9 bases are shared with TRBD1. V was clipped by 5 bases and J by 1 base; unmatched bases: 8. This CDR3 spans 16 amino acids. Germline V gives CDR1 SGHVS, CDR2 FQNEAQ. The CDR3 sequence: CASSPLQGASQETQYF. DNA of the CDR3: TGTGCCAGCAGCCCCTTACAGGGGGCAAGCCAAGAGACCCAGTACTTC.

In DNA form, the CDR3 reads TGCGCCAGCAGCTCCCCCCTGGGGGCATCTATCGGGAATGAGCAGTTCTTC. This translates into CASSSPLGASIGNEQFF. The chain links TRBV5-1 to TRBJ2-1; D may be TRBD1 (6 bases). This CDR3 has 17 residues. V was pared by 3 bases and J by 7 bases, with 23 bases between. Germline CDR1 is SGHRS and CDR2 is YFSETQ.

About this clonotype itself: The junction departs from the called germline gene at one end, perhaps through a read error. The rearrangement links TRBV19 to TRBJ1-6; D is possibly TRBD1 (5 bases). Per germline, CDR1 LNHDA and CDR2 SQIVND (reference sequence). CDR3 length: 13 residues. The CDR3 nucleotides are TGTGCCAGTAGTGCTACCGGGACTCTAAGCGCTCGCTTT. Translation: CASSATGTLSARF.

Comment on this clonotype: No conserved phenylalanine or tryptophan is present at the end of the CDR3, so a read error is the likely explanation. The chain has TRBV16 and TRBJ1-1; D ambiguous. Trimming removed 4 bases from V and 3 bases from J, with 18 bases in between. Germline V gene sequence: CDR1 KGHSY, CDR2 FQNENV. The CDR3 loop spans 16 amino acids. The CDR3 nucleotides are TGTGCCAGCAGCCTATACACCCCGTTCGTGGACACTGAAGCTTTCTCT. Amino acid sequence: CASSLYTPFVDTEAFS.